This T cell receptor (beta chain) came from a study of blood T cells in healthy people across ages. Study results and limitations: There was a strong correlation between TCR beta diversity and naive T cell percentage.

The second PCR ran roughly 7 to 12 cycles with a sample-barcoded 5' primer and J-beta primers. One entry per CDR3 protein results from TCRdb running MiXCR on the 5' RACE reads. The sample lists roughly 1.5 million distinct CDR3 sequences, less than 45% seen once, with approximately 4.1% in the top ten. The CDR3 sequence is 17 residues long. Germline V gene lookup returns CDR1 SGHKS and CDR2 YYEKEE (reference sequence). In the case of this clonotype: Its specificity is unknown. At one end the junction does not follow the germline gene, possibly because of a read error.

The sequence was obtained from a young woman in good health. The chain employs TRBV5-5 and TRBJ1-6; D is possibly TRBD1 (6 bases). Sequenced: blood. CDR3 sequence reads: CASSLRTGSSYNSPLHF. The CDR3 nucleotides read TGTGCCAGCAGCTTGCGAACAGGGAGCTCCTATAATTCGCCCCTCCACTTT.